A single sample is the source of the 3 T cell receptor beta chains below, sequenced in a study of blood T cells in healthy people across ages. A second PCR of about 6 to 11 cycles used a sample-barcoded 5' primer and a J-beta primer mix. TCRdb processed the 5' RACE reads anew with MiXCR; each CDR3 protein has one entry. The data show about 1.1 million distinct CDR3 sequences, with roughly two fifths seen just once and around 13% held by the top ten. The sample consisted of blood. The source of these receptors is a man between 18 and 35 years old in good health.

The gene calls are TRBV20-1 and TRBJ2-3; a possible D gene is TRBD1 (5 bases). The CDR3 length is 15 residues. Germline assignment: CDR1 DFQATT and CDR2 SNEGSKA (reference sequence). V lost 1 base and J lost 4, with 15 bases in between. The CDR3 coding sequence is TGCAGTGCTAGAGGCGGCAGGGCTGGCCCAGATACGCAGTATTTT. Encoded protein: CSARGGRAGPDTQYF.

This clonotype was detected many times. This chain joins TRBV4-1 and TRBJ2-1; no reliable D call. The V end lost 1 base, the J end lost 3 bases, and 4 bases lay between the germline ends. Germline values: CDR1 MGHRA, CDR2 YSYEKL. CDR3 length equals 13 residues. CDR3 sequence reads: CASSQGDYNEQFF. CDR3 nucleotides: TGCGCCAGCAGCCAAGGAGACTACAATGAGCAGTTCTTC.

This chain joins TRBV7-8 and TRBJ2-7; maybe TRBD2 (5 bases). V was clipped by 5 bases and J by 5 bases, with 16 bases between them. The CDR3 loop spans 14 amino acids. In germline, CDR1 is SGHVS, CDR2 FQNEAQ. This CDR3 is CASSVERGVDEQYF. The CDR3 coding sequence is TGTGCCAGCAGCGTAGAACGGGGTGTCGACGAGCAGTACTTC.